The rows below give T cell receptor beta chains drawn from one sample of a study of response to subunit inactivated influenza vaccine. TCRdb passed the RT-PCR reads through MiXCR, listing each CDR3 protein once. The table records approximately 530,000 distinct CDR3 sequences, 6% to 9% of them present only once. The specimen comprised PBMCs from blood, sampled about 23 months after vaccination. The origin of the receptors is a man in his fifties or sixties who received an inactivated influenza vaccine. CDR3s include the opening cysteine and the closing phenylalanine or tryptophan. Fields, in order: J gene, clone size, V gene, D gene, CDR3 DNA, CDR3 protein. D genes are given only for firm matches. Some rows mark clone size as missing; the rest say once, few, many or name a class of expanded clone.

J gene: TRBJ2-1; clone size: many; V gene: TRBV6-1; D gene: NA; CDR3 DNA: TGTGCCAGCAGTCGGACTGGCAGCCCGGCCAGCTCCTACAATGAGCAGTTCTTC; CDR3 protein: CASSRTGSPASSYNEQFF
J gene: TRBJ2-7; clone size: many; V gene: TRBV5-1; D gene: NA; CDR3 DNA: TGCGCCAGCAGCTCCTCGGGTGGATCCTACGAGCAGTACTTC; CDR3 protein: CASSSSGGSYEQYF
J gene: TRBJ2-7; clone size: once; V gene: TRBV20-1; D gene: NA; CDR3 DNA: TGCAGTGCTAATCAGAATTCCTACGAGCAGTACTTC; CDR3 protein: CSANQNSYEQYF
J gene: TRBJ2-7; clone size: NA; V gene: TRBV7-2; D gene: NA; CDR3 DNA: TGTGCCAGCAGCTTAGGGCTTTCACTAGCCTACGAGCAGTACTTC; CDR3 protein: CASSLGLSLAYEQYF
J gene: TRBJ2-7; clone size: NA; V gene: TRBV15; D gene: TRBD1; CDR3 DNA: TGTGCCACCAGCCCAGGGGGCCGTCCCTACGAGCAGTACTTC; CDR3 protein: CATSPGGRPYEQYF
J gene: TRBJ2-2; clone size: few; V gene: TRBV20-1; D gene: TRBD2; CDR3 DNA: TGCAGTGCGACCGATGGGACTAGCGATTCCGGGGAGCTGTTTTTT; CDR3 protein: CSATDGTSDSGELFF
J gene: TRBJ2-7; clone size: NA; V gene: TRBV30; D gene: NA; CDR3 DNA: TGTGCCTGGAGTGTAGGGGGACTCGCATACGAGCAGTACTTC; CDR3 protein: CAWSVGGLAYEQYF
J gene: TRBJ2-7; clone size: few; V gene: TRBV20-1; D gene: TRBD2; CDR3 DNA: TGCAGTGCTCCTACGGGACGGGAGGGCCCAGTCCCCCTCGAGCAGTACTTC; CDR3 protein: CSAPTGREGPVPLEQYF
J gene: TRBJ1-1; clone size: many; V gene: TRBV5-1; D gene: TRBD1; CDR3 DNA: TGCGCCAGCAGTTTGTCGGGTGACAGGGGCACTGAAGCTTTCTTT; CDR3 protein: CASSLSGDRGTEAFF
J gene: TRBJ2-7; clone size: many; V gene: TRBV7-8; D gene: NA; CDR3 DNA: TGTGCCAGCAGCTTAGCCCTCCGGAGGGCTTCCTCCTACGAGCAGTACTTC; CDR3 protein: CASSLALRRASSYEQYF
J gene: TRBJ2-7; clone size: few; V gene: TRBV7-2; D gene: NA; CDR3 DNA: TGTGCCAGCAGCTTAGCCAGATTAGCCCCCGAGCAGTACTTC; CDR3 protein: CASSLARLAPEQYF
J gene: TRBJ1-3; clone size: NA; V gene: TRBV9; D gene: NA; CDR3 DNA: TGTGCCAGCAGCCTAGAGGGGGTTTCGTCTGGAAACACCATATATTTT; CDR3 protein: CASSLEGVSSGNTIYF
J gene: TRBJ2-7; clone size: few; V gene: TRBV5-1; D gene: NA; CDR3 DNA: TGCGCCAGCAGCTTGGACCTCAGGGCTAAGTACTTC; CDR3 protein: CASSLDLRAKYF
J gene: TRBJ1-1; clone size: many; V gene: TRBV12-3/TRBV12-4; D gene: NA; CDR3 DNA: TGTGCCAGCAGTTTTGGGGGATACACTGAAGCTTTCTTT; CDR3 protein: CASSFGGYTEAFF
J gene: TRBJ2-5; clone size: many; V gene: TRBV7-2; D gene: NA; CDR3 DNA: TGTGCCAGCAGGACTGCTCGTGGGGGGGCCGTACAAGAGACCCAGTACTTC; CDR3 protein: CASRTARGGAVQETQYF
J gene: TRBJ1-4; clone size: many; V gene: TRBV12-3/TRBV12-4; D gene: NA; CDR3 DNA: TGTGCCAGCAGTTTTGGGGGATCTAGGGAAAAACTGTTTTTT; CDR3 protein: CASSFGGSREKLFF
J gene: TRBJ2-2; clone size: many; V gene: TRBV6-1; D gene: TRBD1; CDR3 DNA: TGTGCCAGCAGCCGATACAGGGGTCGGGGCGGGGAGCTGTTTTTT; CDR3 protein: CASSRYRGRGGELFF
J gene: TRBJ1-1; clone size: many; V gene: TRBV12-3/TRBV12-4; D gene: NA; CDR3 DNA: TGTGCCAGCAGGCCCGGACAGCACACTGAAGCTTTCTTT; CDR3 protein: CASRPGQHTEAFF
J gene: TRBJ1-1; clone size: many; V gene: TRBV20-1; D gene: NA; CDR3 DNA: TGCAGTGCTAGGAAGGTTGCGAACACTGAAGCTTTCTTT; CDR3 protein: CSARKVANTEAFF
J gene: TRBJ2-6; clone size: NA; V gene: TRBV4-2; D gene: NA; CDR3 DNA: TGTGCCAGCAGCCAAGTGAGCTCTGGGGCCAACGTCCTGACTTTC; CDR3 protein: CASSQVSSGANVLTF
J gene: TRBJ1-1; clone size: NA; V gene: TRBV6-5; D gene: NA; CDR3 DNA: TGTGCCAGCAGTTACGACAGGATGAACACTGAAGCTTTCTTT; CDR3 protein: CASSYDRMNTEAFF
J gene: TRBJ1-5; clone size: NA; V gene: TRBV4-3; D gene: TRBD1; CDR3 DNA: TGCGCCAGCAGCCAAACCCTAGACAGGGGCAATCAGCCCCAGCATTTT; CDR3 protein: CASSQTLDRGNQPQHF
J gene: TRBJ2-3; clone size: NA; V gene: TRBV19; D gene: NA; CDR3 DNA: TGTGCCAGTAGTTGGGCCGGACAGCGGACAGATACGCAGTATTTT; CDR3 protein: CASSWAGQRTDTQYF
J gene: TRBJ2-7; clone size: few; V gene: TRBV19; D gene: NA; CDR3 DNA: TGTGCCAGTAGTAGGACATCAACCTCCTACGAGCAGTACTTC; CDR3 protein: CASSRTSTSYEQYF
J gene: TRBJ2-3; clone size: few; V gene: TRBV5-1; D gene: TRBD2; CDR3 DNA: TGCGCCAGCAGCGGGAGCGGGGGCCGCACAGATACGCAGTATTTT; CDR3 protein: CASSGSGGRTDTQYF
J gene: TRBJ2-7; clone size: NA; V gene: TRBV6-5; D gene: TRBD2; CDR3 DNA: TGTGCCAGCAGTTACTCATCCGGGACTAGCGGTTCCTACGAGCAGTACTTC; CDR3 protein: CASSYSSGTSGSYEQYF
J gene: TRBJ2-3; clone size: many; V gene: TRBV3-1; D gene: TRBD2; CDR3 DNA: TGTGCCAGCAGCCACGGACTAGCGGCAACTACTAGCACAGATACGCAGTATTTT; CDR3 protein: CASSHGLAATTSTDTQYF
J gene: TRBJ2-3; clone size: many; V gene: TRBV5-1; D gene: TRBD1; CDR3 DNA: TGCGCCAGCAGCCTAAGGGACAGAAGCACAGATACGCAGTATTTT; CDR3 protein: CASSLRDRSTDTQYF
J gene: TRBJ2-1; clone size: NA; V gene: TRBV15; D gene: NA; CDR3 DNA: TGTGCCACCAGTAAGAAACAGGAGAGAAGCGAGCAGTTCTTC; CDR3 protein: CATSKKQERSEQFF
J gene: TRBJ2-3; clone size: NA; V gene: TRBV10-3; D gene: TRBD2; CDR3 DNA: TGTGCCATCAGTGATTTCGTCGGGGGGGTAATCGGGAGCACAGATACGCAGTATTTT; CDR3 protein: CAISDFVGGVIGSTDTQYF
J gene: TRBJ2-1; clone size: many; V gene: TRBV28; D gene: NA; CDR3 DNA: TGTGCCAGCAGTCCCGTTTCATTCGGCAATGAGCAGTTCTTC; CDR3 protein: CASSPVSFGNEQFF
J gene: TRBJ1-4; clone size: few; V gene: TRBV11-2; D gene: NA; CDR3 DNA: TGTGCCAGCAGCTTAAAAGGGGAGCATAATGAAAAACTGTTTTTT; CDR3 protein: CASSLKGEHNEKLFF
J gene: TRBJ2-7; clone size: few; V gene: TRBV6-5; D gene: NA; CDR3 DNA: TGTGCCAGCAGTTACCAAGGTGGCAGGGGGGATTCCGAGCAGTACTTC; CDR3 protein: CASSYQGGRGDSEQYF
J gene: TRBJ1-5; clone size: NA; V gene: TRBV20-1; D gene: NA; CDR3 DNA: TGCAGTGCTAAAGTCTCCGGGTCAGGGAACAATCAGCCCCAGCATTTT; CDR3 protein: CSAKVSGSGNNQPQHF
J gene: TRBJ2-3; clone size: many; V gene: TRBV5-6; D gene: NA; CDR3 DNA: TGTGCCAGCAGCCCGCTAGGGGGTGGGACAGATACGCAGTATTTT; CDR3 protein: CASSPLGGGTDTQYF
J gene: TRBJ2-5; clone size: few; V gene: TRBV27; D gene: TRBD2; CDR3 DNA: TGTGCCAGCAGTTTTCGGGGGGTAGGTCGAGAGACCCAGTACTTC; CDR3 protein: CASSFRGVGRETQYF
J gene: TRBJ1-5; clone size: few; V gene: TRBV12-3/TRBV12-4; D gene: NA; CDR3 DNA: TGTGCCAGCAGTTTTGACAGAGGGGCGCAGCCCCAGCATTTT; CDR3 protein: CASSFDRGAQPQHF
J gene: TRBJ1-2; clone size: NA; V gene: TRBV5-8; D gene: NA; CDR3 DNA: TGTGCCAGCAGCAGAACGGGGTTCTTTGGCTACACCTTC; CDR3 protein: CASSRTGFFGYTF
J gene: TRBJ2-3; clone size: few; V gene: TRBV6-2/TRBV6-3; D gene: TRBD2; CDR3 DNA: TGTGCCAGCAGTTACTCGTGGCGGACTAGCGGGGGGGCCGGAGCGGATACGCAGTATTTT; CDR3 protein: CASSYSWRTSGGAGADTQYF
J gene: TRBJ2-7; clone size: few; V gene: TRBV10-2; D gene: NA; CDR3 DNA: TGCGCCAGCAGTGAATCGAGTATGGGCCTAGCGATTAGCTACGAGCAGTACTTC; CDR3 protein: CASSESSMGLAISYEQYF